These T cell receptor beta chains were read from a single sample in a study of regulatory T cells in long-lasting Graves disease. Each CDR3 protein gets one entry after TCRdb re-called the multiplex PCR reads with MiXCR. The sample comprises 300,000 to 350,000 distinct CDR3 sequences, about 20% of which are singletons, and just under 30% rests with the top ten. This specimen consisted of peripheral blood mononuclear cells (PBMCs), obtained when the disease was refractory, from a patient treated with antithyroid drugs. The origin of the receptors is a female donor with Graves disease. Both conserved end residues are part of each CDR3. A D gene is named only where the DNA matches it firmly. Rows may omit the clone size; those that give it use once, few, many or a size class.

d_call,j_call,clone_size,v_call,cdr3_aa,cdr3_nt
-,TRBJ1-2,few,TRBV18,CASSPPGIEGRNYGYTF,TGTGCCAGCTCACCACCGGGGATCGAGGGAAGGAACTATGGCTACACCTTC
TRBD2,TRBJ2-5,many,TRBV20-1,CSATSEQETQYF,TGCAGTGCCACTAGCGAGCAAGAGACCCAGTACTTC
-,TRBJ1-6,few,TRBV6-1,CATAIKPNSPLHF,TGTGCCACTGCCATAAAACCAAATTCACCCCTCCACTTT
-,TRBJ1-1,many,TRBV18,CASSPAMQENTEAFF,TGTGCCAGCTCACCAGCTATGCAGGAGAACACTGAAGCTTTCTTT
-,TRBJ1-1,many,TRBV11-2,CASSLIGLNTEAFF,TGTGCCAGCAGCTTAATCGGGTTGAACACTGAAGCTTTCTTT
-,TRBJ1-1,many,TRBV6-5,CASSYWTRLEAFF,TGTGCCAGCAGTTACTGGACACGGCTTGAAGCTTTCTTT
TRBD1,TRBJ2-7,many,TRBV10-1,CASTIRGQRSYEQYF,TGCGCCAGCACCATTCGGGGACAGCGCTCCTACGAGCAGTACTTC
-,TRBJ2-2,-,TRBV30,CAWSGGPRGPPPGELFF,TGTGCCTGGAGTGGGGGTCCCCGGGGGCCGCCTCCCGGGGAGCTGTTTTTT
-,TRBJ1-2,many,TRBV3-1,CASSQEAASYGYTF,TGTGCCAGCAGCCAAGAAGCAGCGAGCTATGGCTACACCTTC
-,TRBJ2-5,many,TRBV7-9,CASSQTGVQETQYF,TGTGCCAGCAGCCAGACGGGGGTTCAAGAGACCCAGTACTTC
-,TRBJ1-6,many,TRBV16,CASSQCESNSPLHF,TGTGCCAGCAGCCAATGTGAGAGCAATTCACCCCTCCACTTT
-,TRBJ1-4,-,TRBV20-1,CAWGGALEEKLFF,TGCGCTTGGGGGGGCGCGCTAGAAGAAAAACTGTTTTTT
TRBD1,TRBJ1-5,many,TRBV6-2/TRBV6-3,CASTPTGNQPQHF,TGTGCCAGCACCCCGACAGGGAATCAGCCCCAGCATTTT
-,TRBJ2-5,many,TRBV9,CASSLNWGSEETQYF,TGTGCCAGCAGCCTCAATTGGGGGTCAGAAGAGACCCAGTACTTC
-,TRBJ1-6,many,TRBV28,CASSLPGEDNSPLHF,TGTGCCAGCAGTTTACCAGGGGAGGATAATTCACCCCTCCACTTT
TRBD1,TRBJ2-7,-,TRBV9,CASSVVGQGSYEQYF,TGTGCCAGCAGCGTAGTTGGACAGGGGTCCTACGAGCAGTACTTC
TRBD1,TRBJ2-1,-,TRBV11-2,CASSPIRDRVPNEQFF,TGTGCCAGCAGCCCGATCCGGGACAGGGTACCCAATGAGCAGTTCTTC
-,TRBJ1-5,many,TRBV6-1,CASSEASDQPQHF,TGTGCCAGCAGTGAAGCATCGGATCAGCCCCAGCATTTT
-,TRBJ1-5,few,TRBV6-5,CASSYSWHGMRSNQPQHF,TGTGCCAGCAGTTACTCGTGGCACGGAATGAGGAGCAATCAGCCCCAGCATTTT
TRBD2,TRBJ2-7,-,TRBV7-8,CASSSRLAGPHDEQYF,TGTGCCAGCAGCTCGCGACTAGCGGGACCCCATGATGAGCAGTACTTC
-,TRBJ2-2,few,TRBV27,CASSRRTANTGELFF,TGTGCCAGCAGCCGCAGGACGGCGAACACCGGGGAGCTGTTTTTT
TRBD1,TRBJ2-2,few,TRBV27,CASINRGPTGELFF,TGTGCCAGCATCAACAGGGGGCCCACCGGGGAGCTGTTTTTT
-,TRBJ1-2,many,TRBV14,CASSQEAFRRGRGYTF,TGTGCCAGCAGCCAAGAAGCCTTTCGACGAGGGCGAGGCTACACCTTC
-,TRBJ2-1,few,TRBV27,CASSFALLANYNEQFF,TGTGCCAGCAGTTTCGCCCTCCTCGCGAACTACAATGAGCAGTTCTTC
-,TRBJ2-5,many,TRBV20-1,CSARLPAQGETQYF,TGCAGTGCTAGACTCCCGGCGCAGGGAGAGACCCAGTACTTC
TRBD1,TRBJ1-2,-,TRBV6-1,CASRRQGGTHGYTF,TGTGCCAGCAGACGACAGGGAGGGACCCACGGCTACACCTTC